This is a list of T cell receptor beta chains from one sample in a study of blood T cell repertoires in COVID-19. The protocol was immunoSEQ multiplex PCR, while the TCRdb copy is restricted to in-frame clones and leaves out a portion. Of tens of thousands of clones in the sample, over 65% were seen once. Sequenced sample: peripheral blood. The receptors were gathered from a human donor in a cohort sampled during active COVID-19. Each CDR3 is given with its conserved first and last residue. The D gene is left open where the match is weak. Only part of the rows carry a size: once, few, many, or a class if the clone is expanded.

V gene	clone size	D gene	J gene	CDR3 protein	CDR3 DNA
TRBV18	NA	NA	TRBJ2-7	CASSPSYSNRDEQYF	TGTGCCAGCTCACCTTCTTATAGCAACCGGGACGAGCAGTACTTC
TRBV7-2	NA	NA	TRBJ1-4	CASSLSYRRPDEKLFF	TGTGCCAGCAGCTTATCCTACCGGAGGCCAGATGAAAAACTGTTTTTT
TRBV5-1	NA	TRBD2	TRBJ2-3	CASSLQRGGSTDTQYF	TGCGCCAGCAGCCTTCAGCGGGGGGGATCAACAGATACGCAGTATTTT
TRBV7-9	NA	TRBD2	TRBJ2-7	CASSSSGRRLF	TGTGCCAGCAGTTCGAGCGGGAGGAGGTTGTTC
TRBV4-1	NA	TRBD1	TRBJ2-7	CASSPRQGSYEQYF	TGCGCCAGCAGCCCCCGACAGGGCTCCTACGAGCAGTACTTC
TRBV7-9	NA	NA	TRBJ2-7	CASSLVAGSGEQYF	TGTGCCAGCAGCTTAGTCGCGGGGTCGGGGGAGCAGTACTTC
TRBV15	NA	NA	TRBJ1-2	CATSRGTANYGYTF	TGTGCCACCAGCAGAGGAACTGCCAACTATGGCTACACCTTC
TRBV28	NA	TRBD2	TRBJ2-4	CASLSGGGKNIQYF	TGTGCCAGCCTTAGCGGGGGGGGCAAAAACATTCAGTACTTC
TRBV9	NA	NA	TRBJ1-2	CASSVEPTGVYGYTF	TGTGCCAGCAGCGTAGAACCGACAGGTGTCTATGGCTACACCTTC
TRBV5-1	NA	TRBD1	TRBJ2-1	CASSPGQGLHNEQFF	TGCGCCAGCAGCCCGGGACAGGGGTTGCACAATGAGCAGTTCTTC
TRBV4-3	NA	TRBD1	TRBJ2-6	CASSPGQGFGANVLTF	TGCGCCAGCAGCCCCGGACAGGGTTTTGGGGCCAACGTCCTGACTTTC
TRBV28	NA	NA	TRBJ1-2	CASSLANNQGRGGGYTF	TGTGCCAGCAGTTTAGCAAATAACCAGGGGAGAGGAGGTGGCTACACCTTC
TRBV7-8	NA	TRBD1	TRBJ1-5	CASSLERGLNQPQHF	TGTGCCAGCAGCTTAGAAAGGGGGCTCAATCAGCCCCAGCATTTT
TRBV29-1	NA	NA	TRBJ2-3	CSVAGLSSTDTQYF	TGCAGCGTGGCGGGACTCTCTAGCACAGATACGCAGTATTTT
TRBV5-5	NA	NA	TRBJ1-2	CASSQQGNYGYTF	TGTGCCAGCAGCCAACAGGGCAACTATGGCTACACCTTC
TRBV7-9	NA	NA	TRBJ2-1	CASTGREPGEQFF	TGTGCCAGCACAGGGCGAGAACCGGGGGAGCAGTTCTTC
TRBV6-5	NA	TRBD1	TRBJ1-6	CASSYPGQGGSPLHF	TGTGCCAGCAGTTACCCAGGACAGGGAGGTTCACCCCTCCACTTT
TRBV28	NA	NA	TRBJ1-2	CASVIGGADYGYTF	TGTGCCAGCGTAATAGGTGGGGCGGATTATGGCTACACCTTC
TRBV18	NA	TRBD1	TRBJ1-1	CASSLDRGLNTEAFF	TGTGCCAGCTCACTGGACAGGGGGTTGAACACTGAAGCTTTCTTT
TRBV27	NA	TRBD2	TRBJ2-1	CASKRRERSDEQFF	TGTGCCAGCAAACGGCGGGAGAGGTCCGATGAGCAGTTCTTC
TRBV9	once	TRBD1	TRBJ2-2	CASSERTGANGELFF	TGTGCCAGCAGCGAAAGGACAGGGGCAAACGGGGAGCTGTTTTTT
TRBV5-4	NA	NA	TRBJ2-5	CASSLGQSPETQYF	TGTGCCAGCAGCTTGGGACAGTCCCCGGAGACCCAGTACTTC
TRBV2	NA	TRBD1	TRBJ2-1	CASSEDRGYGEQFF	TGTGCCAGCAGTGAAGACAGGGGGTATGGTGAGCAGTTCTTC
TRBV10-3	NA	NA	TRBJ1-5	CATTGSGNQPQHF	TGTGCCACCACAGGGTCTGGTAATCAGCCCCAGCATTTT
TRBV6-5	NA	TRBD1	TRBJ1-2	CASRQTGGANGYTF	TGTGCCAGCAGACAAACAGGGGGCGCAAATGGCTACACCTTC
TRBV28	NA	NA	TRBJ1-6	CASRGGYSPLHF	TGTGCCAGCCGAGGTGGTTATTCACCCCTCCACTTT
TRBV3-1/TRBV3-2	NA	TRBD2	TRBJ2-1	CASSQKTVAGTSRDNEQFF	TGTGCCAGCAGCCAAAAAACCGTCGCCGGGACTAGCAGAGACAATGAGCAGTTCTTC
TRBV11-3	NA	TRBD1	TRBJ2-7	CASSLGPPGGYEQYF	TGTGCCAGCAGCTTAGGTCCCCCAGGGGGTTACGAGCAGTACTTC
TRBV7-2	NA	TRBD2	TRBJ2-3	CASSLGTSGGGQDTQYF	TGTGCCAGCAGCTTAGGGACTAGCGGGGGGGGACAAGATACGCAGTATTTT
TRBV6-5	NA	NA	TRBJ2-3	CASTETGSGTDTQYF	TGTGCCAGCACCGAGACGGGATCGGGCACAGATACGCAGTATTTT
TRBV19	NA	TRBD1	TRBJ1-5	CASSKGRGINQPQHF	TGTGCCAGTAGTAAGGGCAGGGGGATCAATCAGCCCCAGCATTTT
TRBV29-1	NA	NA	TRBJ2-2	CSVESQGTGELFF	TGCAGCGTTGAAAGTCAGGGGACCGGGGAGCTGTTTTTT
TRBV5-4	NA	TRBD2	TRBJ2-5	CASSEAGTSGMKTQYF	TGTGCCAGCAGTGAAGCCGGGACTAGCGGGATGAAGACCCAGTACTTC
TRBV4-1	NA	TRBD1	TRBJ1-2	CASSLWTGRGYTF	TGCGCCAGCAGCCTATGGACAGGGAGAGGCTACACCTTC
TRBV7-9	once	TRBD2	TRBJ2-1	CASSKVGGRALGYNEQFF	TGTGCCAGCAGCAAGGTTGGCGGGAGGGCCTTGGGGTACAATGAGCAGTTCTTC
TRBV19	few	NA	TRBJ2-6	CASSSRVSGANVLTF	TGTGCCAGTAGTAGCAGGGTCTCTGGGGCCAACGTCCTGACTTTC
TRBV28	once	NA	TRBJ1-5	CASNQPAGRGKHF	TGTGCCAGCAATCAACCAGCTGGAAGGGGAAAGCATTTT
TRBV7-9	few	NA	TRBJ2-3	CASSFYSSDTQYF	TGTGCCAGCAGCTTTTATAGCTCAGATACGCAGTATTTT
TRBV6-5	NA	TRBD2	TRBJ2-1	CASSQTSGRANEQFF	TGTGCCAGCAGTCAAACTAGCGGGAGGGCCAATGAGCAGTTCTTC
TRBV19	NA	TRBD2	TRBJ2-5	CASSGTSGLLQETQYF	TGTGCCAGTAGTGGAACTAGCGGGCTACTCCAAGAGACCCAGTACTTC
TRBV7-2	few	NA	TRBJ2-7	CASSQRRSWEQYF	TGTGCCAGCAGCCAGAGGCGAAGTTGGGAGCAGTACTTC